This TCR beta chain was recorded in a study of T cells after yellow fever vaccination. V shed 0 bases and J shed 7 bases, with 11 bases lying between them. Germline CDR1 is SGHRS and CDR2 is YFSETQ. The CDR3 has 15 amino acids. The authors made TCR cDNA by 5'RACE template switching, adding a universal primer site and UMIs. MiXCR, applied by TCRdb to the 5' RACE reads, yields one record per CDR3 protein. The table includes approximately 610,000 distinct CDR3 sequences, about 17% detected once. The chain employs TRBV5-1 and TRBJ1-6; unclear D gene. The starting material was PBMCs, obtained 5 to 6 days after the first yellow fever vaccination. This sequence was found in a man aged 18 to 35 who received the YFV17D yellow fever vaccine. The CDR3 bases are TGCGCCAGCAGCTTGGGGGTTCCCGGGAATTCACCCCTCCACTTT. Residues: CASSLGVPGNSPLHF.